This T cell receptor (beta chain) stems from a study of CD4 and CD8 cells across lung adenocarcinoma regions. One entry per CDR3 protein, called by TCRdb with MiXCR from the PCR reads. The table includes 20,000 to 25,000 distinct CDR3 sequences, around half detected once. The patients had localized lung adenocarcinoma, a non-small cell subtype. This clonotype came up a few times. The CDR3 extends over 15 amino acids. Germline CDR1 is SGDLS and CDR2 is YYNGEE. This TCR came from a female donor with lung adenocarcinoma. The CD4 and CD8 labels of this study may be unreliable. V usage is TRBV9 and J usage is TRBJ2-1, with D perhaps matching TRBD1 or TRBD2 (5 bases each). The DNA end lines up better with TRBJ2-5; the J call may be wrong. The sequenced material came from CD8+ T cells from the center of a lung tumor. DNA for the CDR3: TGTGCCAGCAGCGTAGGCTATGGGGGAGTAGAGACCCAGTACTTC. It is translated as CASSVGYGGVETQYF.